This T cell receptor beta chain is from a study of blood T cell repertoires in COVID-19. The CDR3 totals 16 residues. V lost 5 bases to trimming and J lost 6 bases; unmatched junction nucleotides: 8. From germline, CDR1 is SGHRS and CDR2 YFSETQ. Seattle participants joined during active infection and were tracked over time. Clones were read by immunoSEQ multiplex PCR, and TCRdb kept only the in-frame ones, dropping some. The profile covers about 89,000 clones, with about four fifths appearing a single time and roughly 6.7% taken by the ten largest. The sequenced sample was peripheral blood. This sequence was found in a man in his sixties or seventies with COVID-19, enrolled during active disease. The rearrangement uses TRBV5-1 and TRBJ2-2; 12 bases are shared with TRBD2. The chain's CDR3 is CASRTGTSGWAGELFF. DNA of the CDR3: TGCGCCAGCAGAACCGGGACTAGCGGGTGGGCCGGGGAGCTGTTTTTT.